Each of the 27 T cell receptor beta chains below was sequenced from the same sample in a study of blood T cell repertoires in COVID-19 (dated by TCRdb to 2019 to 2021). The library was made by the immunoSEQ multiplex PCR assay. Here the immuneACCESS table is served through TCRdb, limited to in-frame sequences with V and J called. Missing clones are a known gap in these copies; in checked studies unresolved V genes cover under half, and the rest lacks a known reason. The sample profile shows more than 200,000 clones; 85% to 90% of them were found once. The biggest ten clones account for 1.5% to 2% of the sample. Sequenced sample: PBMCs or T cells enriched from blood (not recorded which). All receptors come from a woman between 45 and 60 years old who had recovered from COVID-19.

This clone was counted once. The rearrangement uses TRBV5-1 and TRBJ2-7; D might be TRBD1 (5 bases). CDR3 length: 15 amino acids. Looked up from germline, CDR1 is SGHRS and CDR2 is YFSETQ. The germline V and J ends were trimmed by 0 bases and 5 bases, with 15 bases remaining between them. Here the CDR3 reads CASSLGQSLPDEQYF. The CDR3, as DNA: TGCGCCAGCAGCTTGGGACAGTCCCTCCCGGACGAGCAGTACTTC.

The chain joins TRBV30 to TRBJ2-2; D not resolved. The CDR3 consists of 13 residues. Germline V gene data show CDR1 as GTSNPN and CDR2 as SVGIG (reference sequence). Trimming left V 1 base short and J 7 bases short, with 10 bases between. DNA for the CDR3: TGTGCCTGGAGTGGGTTCATGAGCGGGGAGCTGTTTTTT. Its protein is CAWSGFMSGELFF.

This clone was picked up one time. The chain carries TRBV7-2 and TRBJ1-4; tentatively, D is TRBD1 (6 bases). The CDR3 covers 15 residues. The ends were cut back, 5 bases at V and 10 bases at J, with 20 bases in the middle. Germline-derived CDR1 and CDR2 are SGHTA and FQGNSA. In DNA form, the CDR3 reads TGTGCCAGCAGCACCAGGACAGCCGATCTAGGAAAACTGTTTTTT. It is translated as CASSTRTADLGKLFF.

The J gene is TRBJ1-3, the V gene TRBV9; D remains ambiguous. Trimming left V 1 base short and J 0 bases short, with 14 bases between. This CDR3 spans 17 amino acids. Germline values: CDR1 SGDLS, CDR2 YYNGEE. In DNA, the CDR3 is TGTGCCAGCAGCGTAAGAGGAGATTCCAACTCTGGAAACACCATATATTTT. Protein product: CASSVRGDSNSGNTIYF.

V and J are TRBV6-2 or TRBV6-3 and TRBJ1-1, with 7 nucleotides matching TRBD1. Germline V gene sequence: CDR1 MNHEY, CDR2 SVGEGT. The CDR3 length is 14 residues. V lost 2 bases and J lost 1; bases outside the gene matches: 1. The CDR3 sequence: CASSYTGANTEAFF. CDR3 DNA sequence: TGTGCCAGCAGTTACACAGGGGCGAACACTGAAGCTTTCTTT.

The rearrangement links TRBV18 to TRBJ2-7; the match to TRBD1 covers 9 bases. V shed 5 bases and J 4 bases; nucleotides not matched to a gene: 9. The CDR3 spans 15 residues. Germline V gene lookup returns CDR1 KGHSH and CDR2 LQKENI. The CDR3 nucleotides read TGTGCCAGCTCATCGGGACAGGGACTTGTGTACGAGCAGTACTTC. Encoded protein: CASSSGQGLVYEQYF.

This chain links TRBV4-3 with TRBJ2-3; 10 bases agree with TRBD2. CDR1 is LGHNA, CDR2 YSLEER, per germline. CDR3 length equals 17 residues. Trimming removed 0 bases from V and 6 bases from J; junction bases left unmatched: 9. The CDR3 is CASSQDRASGSGDTQYF. The CDR3 DNA is TGCGCCAGCAGCCAAGATAGGGCTAGCGGGAGTGGGGATACGCAGTATTTT.

The J gene is TRBJ2-7, the V gene TRBV3-1 (or the pseudogene TRBV3-2), with 8 positions matching TRBD2. Germline trimming cut 1 base from V and 2 bases from J; bases unmatched to any gene: 10. This CDR3 is 17 amino acids long. Looked up from germline, CDR1 is LGHDT and CDR2 is YNNKEL (reference sequence). The chain's CDR3 is CASSQGSSGSYPYEQYF. The CDR3 nucleotides read TGTGCCAGCAGCCAAGGGTCTAGCGGGTCGTACCCCTACGAGCAGTACTTC.

In its sample, this clone was seen once. V usage is TRBV30 and J usage is TRBJ2-4, with D tentatively TRBD1 (6 bases). CDR1 GTSNPN and CDR2 SVGIG come from the germline V gene (reference sequence). Trimming pared 1 base from V and 4 bases from J, leaving 20 bases between. There are 17 residues in the CDR3. CDR3 in DNA: TGTGCCTGGAGTGCCCGACGTGGGACCGGACAGAAAAACATTCAGTACTTC. This sequence encodes CAWSARRGTGQKNIQYF. Full variable domain (rest looked up from reference TRBV30 and TRBJ2-4): SQTIHQWPATLVQPVGSPLSLECTVEGTSNPNLYWYRQAAGRGLQLLFYSVGIGQISSEVPQNLSASRPQDRQFILSSKKLLLSDSGFYLCAWSARRGTGQKNIQYFGAGTRLSVL.

The J gene is TRBJ2-7, the V gene TRBV18; 7 nucleotides line up with TRBD2. CDR1 and CDR2 (germline): KGHSH, LQKENI. After removal of 8 bases from V and 4 bases from J, the junction contained 17 bases not matched to a gene. The CDR3 length is 16 residues. In DNA, the CDR3 is TGTGCCAGCCGCATCGATGGAGTGGCGGGAGTGTACGAGCAGTACTTC. It translates to CASRIDGVAGVYEQYF. Drawing the rest from reference TRBV18 and TRBJ2-7, the complete variable domain is NAGVMQNPRHLVRRRGQEARLRCSPMKGHSHVYWYRQLPEEGLKFMVYLQKENIIDESGMPKERFSAEFPKEGPSILRIQQVVRGDSAAYFCASRIDGVAGVYEQYFGPGTRLTVT.

This chain links TRBV6-5 with TRBJ2-3, with 9 bases aligning to TRBD1. CDR3 length: 15 amino acids. V was pared by 6 bases and J by 5 bases, with 9 bases of the junction left unmatched. In germline, CDR1 is MNHEY, CDR2 SVGAGI. CDR3 region: CASSWGQGGKDTQYF. Written as DNA, the CDR3 is TGTGCCAGCAGCTGGGGACAGGGTGGTAAAGATACGCAGTATTTT.

The table lists this clone with a few counts. This rearrangement joins TRBV12-3 or TRBV12-4 to TRBJ1-2; TRBD1 aligns across 11 bases. V shed 5 bases, J shed 8 bases, and the junction held 4 bases outside the gene matches. The CDR3 runs to 13 residues. Here the CDR3 reads CASSVGTGGGYTF. The CDR3 coding sequence is TGTGCCAGCAGTGTAGGGACAGGGGGAGGCTACACCTTC.

The chain carries TRBV29-1 and TRBJ2-4; perhaps TRBD2 as D (6 bases). The germline V gene has CDR1 SQVTM and CDR2 ANQGSEA. V was pared by 5 bases and J by 7 bases, with 12 bases between. The CDR3 runs 12 residues. CDR3 residues: CSVTEGQNIQYF. The DNA of the CDR3 is TGCAGCGTTACGGAGGGGCAGAACATTCAGTACTTC.

This clone turned up a few times. This chain connects TRBV5-6 to TRBJ1-2; tentative D call: TRBD1 (6 bases). V dropped 0 bases and J dropped 4 bases, with 13 bases sitting between them. The V gene's germline CDR1 is SGHDT and CDR2 YYEEEE. The CDR3 consists of 15 residues. The CDR3 bases are TGTGCCAGCAGCTTGGGACTGACAGGTACCTATGGCTACACCTTC. Its translation is CASSLGLTGTYGYTF.

V is TRBV5-5 and J is TRBJ1-5; 7 nucleotides agree with TRBD1. V gave up 4 bases and J gave up 6 bases; unmatched junction bases: 4. Germline V CDR1 and CDR2: SGHKS, YYEKEE (reference sequence). CDR3 length equals 13 residues. CDR3 bases: TGTGCCAGCAGCGCGACAGGGCTTCAGCCCCAGCATTTT. It encodes CASSATGLQPQHF.

V usage is TRBV5-1 and J usage is TRBJ2-2; 10 positions agree with TRBD2. The CDR3 loop spans 15 amino acids. Germline values: CDR1 SGHRS, CDR2 YFSETQ. The ends lost 1 base at V and 6 bases at J; junction bases unmatched: 3. CDR3 DNA: TGCGCCAGCAGCTTGACTAGCGGGGCCCCCGGGGAGCTGTTTTTT. Its translation is CASSLTSGAPGELFF.

The V call is TRBV24-1, the J call TRBJ2-2; 7 nucleotides agree with TRBD1. The V gene end was trimmed by 0 bases and the J gene end by 8 bases; junction bases not matched to a gene: 17. Germline CDR1 reads KGHDR; CDR2 reads SFDVKD. The CDR3 sequence is 19 residues long. For the CDR3, the DNA is TGTGCCACCAGTGATTTGCTTGACAGGGCGGAACCCATTAGAGGGGAGCTGTTTTTT. Its protein product is CATSDLLDRAEPIRGELFF.

The chain has TRBV28 and TRBJ2-4; D not resolved. This CDR3 has 14 residues. The V end lost 3 bases, the J end lost 4 bases, and 10 bases lay between the germline ends. CDR1 and CDR2 from the germline V gene are MDHEN and SYDVKM. CDR3 sequence (DNA): TGTGCCAGCAGTTTGGGCGCTCGGAAAAACATTCAGTACTTC. Protein sequence: CASSLGARKNIQYF.

The J gene is TRBJ2-1, the V gene TRBV5-1, with 10 bases aligning to TRBD2. In germline, CDR1 is SGHRS, CDR2 YFSETQ. CDR3 size: 15 residues. V trimming: 3 bases; J trimming: 5 bases; junction bases outside the gene matches: 5. The CDR3 bases are TGCGCCAGCAGCTCCAGCGGGAGGGATGACAATGAGCAGTTCTTC. Encoded protein: CASSSSGRDDNEQFF.

V gene TRBV19 combines with J gene TRBJ2-2; no reliable D call. Germline V gene sequence: CDR1 LNHDA, CDR2 SQIVND (reference sequence). Trimming removed 3 bases at V and 3 bases at J, with 5 bases between. The CDR3 is 13 amino acids. This chain's CDR3 is CASSMAHTGELFF. Written as DNA, the CDR3 is TGTGCCAGTAGTATGGCTCACACCGGGGAGCTGTTTTTT.

The CDR3: CASNSGLTYNEQFF. The CDR3, as DNA: TGTGCCAGCAACTCGGGACTGACGTACAATGAGCAGTTCTTC. This sequence joins TRBV5-5 and TRBJ2-1; TRBD2 might be the D (6 bases). This CDR3 is 14 amino acids long. Looked up from germline, CDR1 is SGHKS and CDR2 is YYEKEE (reference sequence). The germline V and J ends were trimmed by 6 bases and 4 bases, with 14 bases remaining between them.

The chain is built from TRBV7-3 and TRBJ2-2; 10 bases align to TRBD2. V gave up 1 base and J gave up 5 bases; unmatched junction bases: 7. This CDR3 contains 17 residues. Germline assignment: CDR1 SGHTA and CDR2 FQGTGA. The CDR3 DNA is TGTGCCAGCAGCTTAAGAGCGGGAGGGCCGGGAACCGGGGAGCTGTTTTTT. Translation: CASSLRAGGPGTGELFF.

The chain combines TRBV19 with TRBJ1-1; TRBD1 matches at 7 bases. The ends lost 8 bases at V and 1 base at J; junction bases unmatched: 7. There are 14 residues in the CDR3. The germline gives CDR1 LNHDA, CDR2 SQIVND (reference sequence). Here the CDR3 reads CASSYRGGNTEAFF. DNA of the CDR3: TGTGCCAGTTCCTACAGGGGTGGGAACACTGAAGCTTTCTTT.

The gene calls are TRBV5-1 and TRBJ2-1; 7 bases fit TRBD2. The CDR3 spans 15 residues. The germline V gene encodes CDR1 SGHRS and CDR2 YFSETQ. V was clipped by 0 bases and J by 4 bases; unmatched bases: 4. For the CDR3, the DNA is TGCGCCAGCAGCTTGGTACAGCGGGAATACAATGAGCAGTTCTTC. Amino acid sequence: CASSLVQREYNEQFF.

This chain connects TRBV6-6 to TRBJ2-3; the D is unclear. Trimming took 6 bases from V and 5 from J, leaving 12 bases between them. Germline-derived CDR1 and CDR2 are MNHNY and SVGAGI (reference sequence). The CDR3 sequence is 13 residues long. In DNA, the CDR3 is TGTGCCAGCAGCCCTGCAGCGAGAGATACGCAGTATTTT. Protein product: CASSPAARDTQYF.

The chain has TRBV19 and TRBJ2-4, with a possible D match to TRBD1 (6 bases). The CDR3 spans 17 residues. Germline loops: CDR1 LNHDA, CDR2 SQIVND (reference sequence). The V gene lost 3 bases and the J gene lost 3 bases, with 18 bases spanning the gap. The CDR3 nucleotides read TGTGCCAGTAGTATCCCCGGACAGTTCCTTGACAAAAACATTCAGTACTTC. Residues: CASSIPGQFLDKNIQYF.

V is TRBV7-9 and J is TRBJ1-2, with 8 bases aligning to TRBD1. Germline CDR1 and CDR2: SEHNR and FQNEAQ (reference sequence). The J segment lost 5 bases and the V segment lost 3 bases, leaving 5 bases of the junction unmatched. The length of the CDR3 is 14 residues. CDR3 amino acids: CASSLAGQGYGYTF. CDR3 in DNA: TGTGCCAGCAGCTTGGCCGGACAGGGTTATGGCTACACCTTC.